The sequence of this TCR beta chain was determined in a study of cytomegalovirus exposure and HLA in healthy donors (TCRdb year 2017). Looking at the study overall: In an earlier analysis of around 540 of the donors, 276 Gb of sequence data and approximately 120 million unique TCR beta sequences from about 179 million T cells were reported. Several DR-DQ haplotypes were treated as single units for association and clustering because of strong linkage in the cohort. A later analysis re-analyzed previously published TCR beta repertoires from 666 donors and added high-resolution HLA genotyping to study TCR occurrence patterns. Donor age, sex, ethnicity and CMV serostatus were collected together with the repertoire data. The later analysis used no new phenotypic data to find candidate immune exposures, relying instead on TCR beta sequences and their occurrence across donors. Every repertoire in the discovery cohort had been generated on one and the same sequencing platform. Typing coverage differed by locus: A, B, C, DRB1 and DQB1 were typed in about 620-640 donors, DQA1 in approximately 520, DPA1 in 600 to 610, and DPB1 in approximately 450. To predict cytomegalovirus infection status, the study combined high-throughput TCR immunosequencing, statistical association of individual TCRs with disease status, and machine learning. A later genetic analysis took genome-wide SNP genotypes for about 55% of the 666 donors and used that subset as a discovery cohort. An early release that covered fewer than 800 HLA-typed donors contained approximately 290 gigabases of sequencing data and approximately 85 million unique TCR sequences. The study aimed to test whether cataloging public T cell receptors could reveal signatures of past pathogen exposure. Class I and class II HLA loci were covered by the typing at four-digit resolution. An earlier analysis of several hundred of the donors applied high-throughput TCR beta sequencing to assess whether each TCR beta V gene segment acted as functional or pseudogenic. The study profiled the T cell repertoires of under 700 subjects by immunosequencing and related them to cytomegalovirus serostatus. Among the roughly 400 genotyped donors, approximately 82% belonged to the genetic ancestry cluster associated with self-reported Caucasian donors. Along with the roughly 700-subject first cohort, a separate validation cohort of 120 different subjects was used. Among 300 to 450 genotyped donors of the cohort, an average of approximately 230,000 unique TCR beta nucleotide sequences were sequenced per donor, roughly 20% of them non-productive. Overall study outcomes, separate from this receptor: Correlated functional status among segregating V segments might reflect linkage disequilibrium, but an unknown experimental factor could not be ruled out. Immune exposure information for the cohort was limited to CMV serostatus. The cohort was sequenced for TCR beta chains only, and without alpha or paired-chain data the features that could be detected were limited. Because counts were too low, about 18 rarely observed V segments, including chromosome 9 orphons, were left out of the earlier analysis of some 600 of the donors. The sequencing pipeline was judged likely to have produced a cluster of highly shared sequence variants as a technical artifact. In a later analysis, TCR association rates were found to vary across HLA loci, with the most associated TCRs seen for DRB1 alleles and the fewest for HLA-C alleles. A later genetic analysis associated a missense DCLRE1C variant with V-gene and J-gene trimming of TCR beta chains, and an independent cohort replicated the association. Some IMGT-functional V segments, including TRBV6-2 and TRBV6-3, could not be told apart with the 87-base-pair reads, so those segments were excluded. An earlier analysis of around 600 of the donors showed that most TCR beta V segments appeared in productive rearrangements either about 87% or about 30% of the time, which broadly matched IMGT annotations. A later genetic analysis reported fewer N-insertions in productive TCRs among donors in an Asian-associated ancestry cluster than the approximately 670-donor mean. A further reported finding was that TCR beta sequences accurately predicted the HLA-A and HLA-B alleles for most subjects in the first cohort. According to a later analysis, most CMV-associated TCR beta chains appeared to be HLA-restricted, and the HLA associations seemed to be driven largely by CMV exposure. Across donors, most TCR sequences were observed very rarely, whereas some public TCRs were present in many individuals. Sequencing depth was assumed to be roughly uniform across donors in the presence/absence analyses, though that assumption may not hold. Assigning TCR associations to individual alleles was difficult when HLA alleles, especially DR and DQ, strongly co-occurred. HLA typing was unavailable for some donors at each locus, so association tests used only the typed subset. Several of the top co-occurrence clusters appeared to be linked to parvovirus B19, influenza, CMV and Epstein-Barr virus, according to a later analysis. At a false discovery rate of 0.05, a later analysis linked about 16,000 TCR beta sequences to specific HLA alleles. A total of 150 to 200 TCR beta chains were listed by the study as associated with cytomegalovirus. In a later analysis, HLA-associated TCR beta chains were found to be more clonally expanded and to have lower generation probabilities than equally common non-associated chains. In both the original and validation cohorts, the classifier was reported to diagnose cytomegalovirus status with high specificity and sensitivity. In vitro tests confirmed that a few of the cytomegalovirus-associated TCR beta chains recognize cytomegalovirus antigens. It was suggested by the authors that the approach could potentially be generalized to other disease states and immunological phenotypes.

Receptor amplification or capture employed the immunoSEQ multiplex PCR assay. A mixture of 60 forward primers for TCR Vbeta segments and 13 reverse primers for TCR Jbeta segments was used in the multiplex PCR. The CDR3 region of rearranged TCR beta genes was amplified from genomic DNA by a multiplex PCR assay. Amplified TCR beta libraries were sequenced as 87-base-pair reads on the Illumina HiSeq System. In the original analysis: Across the roughly 640 repertoires, a later analysis counted 75 million to 90 million unique TCR beta chains, 9.5 million to 13 million of which were shared by at least two donors. To remove PCR and sequencing errors, raw reads were error-corrected and collapsed into unique sequences using a nearest-neighbor algorithm that merged closely related sequences. Alignment of CDR3 sequences to IMGT reference sequences was used to assign V, D and J gene segments. For a sequence to be retained, a match of at least six nucleotides was required to both a V gene segment and a J gene segment. Rearrangements were classified as productive when the CDR3 lacked stop codons and remained in frame with V and J, and all other rearrangements were classified as non-productive. Following IMGT convention, CDR3 was defined as the stretch from the second conserved V-encoded cysteine up to the conserved J-encoded phenylalanine. Sequences without an unambiguous match to a single V gene segment were excluded from the earlier analysis of approximately 560 of the donors. In an earlier analysis of almost 600 of the donors, a V segment was called functional when productive rearrangements were above 56.7%, and segregating when the standard deviation between donors exceeded 5%. A statistical classification framework was built for diagnosing cytomegalovirus status from the catalog of TCR beta chain sequences. In a later analysis, TCR nucleotide sequences were compared against IMGT/GENE-DB human TR gene sequences so that V and J genes could be assigned. A later analysis assigned CDR3 sequences and most-parsimonious VDJ recombination scenarios with the TCRdist pipeline. In a later analysis, each TCR beta chain was defined by its CDR3 amino acid sequence together with its V-gene family, and reads without a unique V-gene family were excluded. To address suspected cross-contamination and a sequencing artifact, a later analysis removed roughly 640 highly shared, low-generation-probability nucleotide sequences. In a later analysis, a clonal expansion index was calculated for each public chain from normalized within-repertoire ranks of inferred template counts. A later analysis computed generation probabilities with a VDJ recombination model fitted to out-of-frame rearrangements, and checked the results against IGoR. In a later analysis, TCR-TCR, TCR-HLA and TCR-CMV co-occurrence was scored with hypergeometric tests, and a repertoire-size bias correction was applied to TCR pairs. In a later analysis, false discovery rates were estimated by permuting HLA or CMV assignments 20 times. A later analysis grouped co-occurring TCRs with DBSCAN, adding TCRdist sequence similarity when clustering within HLA-allele-positive subsets. Co-occurrence clustering excluded repertoires with fewer than 30,000 or more than 120,000 public chains, plus five with anomalous nucleotide sharing. The table was pulled from immuneACCESS by TCRdb, which kept in-frame rearrangements only. Such tables lose some clones; where checked, under half of the loss comes from unresolved V genes, and the rest has no known cause. That table is the source of V, J and clone size, and D and trimming were worked out from the DNA. The sample records approximately 38,000 clones, roughly 64% of which are singletons. The ten top clones hold roughly 18% of the sample.

The germline V gene gives CDR1 as SGHTA and CDR2 as FQGTGA. Relative to germline, V is 6 bases shorter and J is 5 bases shorter, with 13 bases between their ends. The CDR3 runs 13 amino acids, cysteine and phenylalanine included. Only the CDR3 DNA stays, 39 bases, in frame from base 1. In total, around 600 healthy bone marrow donors made up the cohort. All cohort members were sampled while nominally healthy, although unrecorded immune exposures were likely present. The donor was CMV seropositive and belonged to the group of around 300 seropositive cohort members. Every donor gave a peripheral blood sample, and the peripheral blood mononuclear cells from that sample were used for TCR beta sequencing. Genomic DNA was extracted from the blood cell samples with the Qiagen DNeasy Blood Extraction Kit. This clone was found once. Its binding antigen is unknown. Qualities for individual bases were not recorded, and no much larger clone is one base off.

The clonotype originates from a man aged 45-65 years in good health and CMV-seropositive. The sequenced sample was PBMCs. The chain is assembled from TRBV7-3 and TRBJ1-1, with no confidently assigned D gene. The CDR3 protein: CASSFDKHTEAFF. The DNA is TGTGCCAGCAGTTTTGACAAGCATACTGAAGCTTTCTTT. Supplemented by the reference TRBV7-3 and TRBJ1-1 proteins around the CDR3, the complete variable domain is GAGVSQTPSNKVTEKGKYVELRCDPISGHTALYWYRQSLGQGPEFLIYFQGTGAADDSGLPNDRFFAVRPEGSVSTLKIQRTERGDSAVYLCASSFDKHTEAFFGQGTRLTVV.